The sequence of this TCR beta chain was determined in a study of cytotoxic CD8 clonotypes in ibrutinib-treated CLL. Study outcomes and limitations: Clonality, elevated at ibrutinib response, dropped back toward baseline at progression. Treatment left the uncommon public clonotypes either contracted or stable in frequency.

Per germline, CDR1 SGHRS and CDR2 YFSETQ. The CDR3 runs to 14 residues. Trimming left V 4 bases short and J 9 bases short, with 20 bases between. The repertoire was sequenced with immunoSEQ multiplex PCR; TCRdb's copy has only in-frame clones and lacks some. The sample yields 35,000 to 50,000 clones, less than 85% seen once. This clone is a singleton in its sample. Its antigen is not known. The sample here was PBMCs, taken at disease progression, from a patient treated with ibrutinib. The receptor was isolated from a human donor with chronic lymphocytic leukemia. The V and J genes are TRBV5-1 and TRBJ2-7, with a weak D call TRBD1 (6 bases). The CDR3, as DNA: TGCGCCAGCAGCCCCGACAGGTCCCGGGGTGTGCAGTACTTC. It is translated as CASSPDRSRGVQYF.